Below are 20 T cell receptor beta chains sequenced from a single sample in a study of T cells in Graves' hyperthyroidism and ophthalmopathy. RNA transcripts provided the source from which TCR beta CDR3 regions were amplified. TCR CDR3 regions were first amplified by RT-PCR with HTBI primers. TCRdb re-called the multiplex PCR reads through MiXCR, storing one row per CDR3 protein. The sample consists of 350,000 to 400,000 distinct CDR3 sequences, under 15% of them appearing once. The sample taken for sequencing was blood. The receptor source for this set is a young woman with Graves' hyperthyroidism.

This clonotype was seen many times. The chain carries TRBV14 and TRBJ1-6; TRBD1 might be the D (5 bases). The germline V gene encodes CDR1 SGHDN and CDR2 FVKESK. The CDR3 runs 15 residues. V lost 2 bases and J lost 6, with 11 bases in between. CDR3 region: CASSQYSGVNSPLHF. CDR3 nucleotide sequence: TGTGCCAGCAGCCAATATTCGGGGGTTAATTCACCCCTCCACTTT.

This clonotype was counted at least ten times. The chain joins TRBV6-6 to TRBJ2-3; 14 bases are shared with TRBD2. CDR1 is MNHNY and CDR2 is SVGAGI in the germline V gene (reference sequence). The CDR3 runs 21 residues. The J segment lost 4 bases and the V segment lost 2 bases, leaving 17 bases of the junction unmatched. CDR3 DNA sequence: TGTGCCAGCAGTTACCCAAAGTTTCGATTGACTAGCGGGAGGGCGTCAGATACGCAGTATTTT. Translated, it gives CASSYPKFRLTSGRASDTQYF.

This clonotype was observed a handful of times. The chain combines TRBV30 with TRBJ1-3; no clear D gene. V gave up 5 bases and J gave up 0 bases, with 2 bases separating them. The CDR3 sequence is 11 residues long. Per germline, CDR1 GTSNPN and CDR2 SVGIG (reference sequence). Here the CDR3 DNA reads TGTGCCTGGGGCTCTGGAAACACCATATATTTT. Translated, it gives CAWGSGNTIYF.

This clonotype was recorded many times. The V gene is TRBV2, the J gene TRBJ2-5, with D possibly TRBD2 on 6 matching bases. Germline CDR1 reads SNHLY; CDR2 reads FYNNEI. Trimming removed 6 bases at V and 3 bases at J, with 11 bases between. The CDR3 length is 13 residues. CDR3 DNA: TGTGCCAGCAGCGGGAGCCCAAAAGAGACCCAGTACTTC. It is translated as CASSGSPKETQYF.

This clonotype was detected a few times. The J gene is TRBJ2-6, the V gene TRBV7-2, with TRBD2 identical over 10 bases. Germline V gives CDR1 SGHTA, CDR2 FQGNSA. The J segment lost 4 bases and the V segment lost 5 bases, leaving 11 bases of the junction unmatched. This CDR3 is built from 18 residues. The CDR3 spells CASSRESLLAGGANVLTF. CDR3 nucleotide sequence: TGTGCCAGCAGCCGAGAATCTTTACTAGCGGGAGGGGCCAACGTCCTGACTTTC.

This clonotype was picked up a small number of times. J is TRBJ1-1 and V is TRBV9; 7 bases line up with TRBD1. The germline V gene has CDR1 SGDLS and CDR2 YYNGEE. J was trimmed by 5 bases and V by 1 base; bases with no gene match: 5. CDR3 length equals 14 residues. DNA for the CDR3: TGTGCCAGCAGCGTAATGACAGGGCAGACTGAAGCTTTCTTT. Translation: CASSVMTGQTEAFF.

This clonotype was detected only a few times. This chain connects TRBV24-1 to TRBJ2-7; 10 bases fit TRBD2. Trimming at V came to 1 base and at J to 3 bases, leaving 2 bases not matched to a gene. Germline V gives CDR1 KGHDR, CDR2 SFDVKD. CDR3 length: 15 residues. CDR3 amino acids: CATSDFASGSYEQYF. The CDR3 DNA reads TGTGCCACCAGTGATTTTGCTAGCGGGAGCTACGAGCAGTACTTC.

This clonotype occurred a few times. This rearrangement joins TRBV5-1 to TRBJ1-2; the D gene is possibly TRBD1 (5 bases). Trimming pared 0 bases from V and 8 bases from J, leaving 11 bases between. The length of the CDR3 is 13 residues. Germline-derived CDR1 and CDR2 are SGHRS and YFSETQ. The CDR3 region has the DNA TGCGCCAGCAGCTTGGCCAGGGCGGAAGGCTACACCTTC. Its translation: CASSLARAEGYTF.

This clonotype was picked up many times. J is TRBJ1-1 and V is TRBV6-1; a possible D gene is TRBD1 (5 bases). The CDR3 extends over 16 amino acids. Looked up from germline, CDR1 is MNHNS and CDR2 is SASEGT. V was clipped by 2 bases and J by 5 bases, with 18 bases between them. The CDR3 DNA follows: TGTGCCAGCAGTGAAAGGGCCGGCCAGGGATGGACTGAAGCTTTCTTT. Translating it yields CASSERAGQGWTEAFF.

This clonotype has a count of ten or more. V usage is TRBV5-1 and J usage is TRBJ1-6, with TRBD1 matching 10 bases. CDR1 and CDR2 (germline): SGHRS, YFSETQ. The CDR3 runs 15 residues. V lost 2 bases and J lost 10; bases outside the gene matches: 6. CDR3 residues: CASSLTGTGESPLHF. DNA for the CDR3: TGCGCCAGCAGCTTAACCGGGACAGGGGAATCACCCCTCCACTTT. Based on the CDR3 plus reference TRBV5-1 and TRBJ1-6, the full variable domain is KAGVTQTPRYLIKTRGQQVTLSCSPISGHRSVSWYQQTPGQGLQFLFEYFSETQRNKGNFPGRFSGRQFSNSRSEMNVSTLELGDSALYLCASSLTGTGESPLHFGNGTRLTVT.

The rearrangement joins TRBV7-9 to TRBJ1-1, with a tentative D call TRBD1 (6 bases). Germline V gene sequence: CDR1 SEHNR, CDR2 FQNEAQ (reference sequence). Trimming took off 5 bases at V and 6 bases at J, with 16 bases between the two ends. The length of the CDR3 is 14 residues. The CDR3 spells CASSPNTGSAEAFF. The CDR3 region has the DNA TGTGCCAGCAGCCCCAATACAGGGTCGGCTGAAGCTTTCTTT.

In this sample, this clonotype turned up a few times. V usage is TRBV19 and J usage is TRBJ2-7, with 7 bases matching TRBD2. The CDR3 has 15 amino acids. Unmatched junction bases numbered 7, after V lost 3 bases and J lost 2 bases. Germline-derived CDR1 and CDR2 are LNHDA and SQIVND (reference sequence). The CDR3 DNA reads TGTGCCAGTAGTATGAGCGGGACGCTCCCCTACGAGCAGTACTTC. Residues: CASSMSGTLPYEQYF.

This clonotype was picked up many times. The chain recombines TRBV29-1 with TRBJ1-1; D is ambiguous. CDR1 and CDR2 (germline): SQVTM, ANQGSEA. CDR3 size: 13 residues. Trimming left V 4 bases short and J 2 bases short, with 11 bases between. CDR3 sequence: CSVGTQRNTEAFF. CDR3 coding DNA: TGCAGCGTTGGAACCCAAAGAAACACTGAAGCTTTCTTT.

The table lists this clonotype with many counts. The genes are TRBV7-2 and TRBJ2-4; 13 positions agree with TRBD2. The CDR3 runs to 15 residues. Germline CDR1 SGHTA, CDR2 FQGNSA. V trimming: 5 bases; J trimming: 9 bases; junction bases outside the gene matches: 7. This CDR3 reads CASSPGLAGEVIQYF. The CDR3 region has the DNA TGTGCCAGCAGCCCTGGACTAGCGGGGGAGGTCATTCAGTACTTC.

There are a few counts of this clonotype. A much bigger clone sits one base away, suggesting this may be a read error. The J gene is TRBJ2-3, the V gene TRBV7-2; TRBD1 might be the D (6 bases). The CDR3 contains 13 residues. The germline gives CDR1 SGHTA, CDR2 FQGNSA. The CDR3 here is CASSFVWTDTLYF. CDR3 bases: TGTGCCAGCAGCTTCGTTTGGACAGATACGCTGTATTTT. Full variable domain (rest looked up from reference TRBV7-2 and TRBJ2-3): GAGVSQSPSNKVTEKGKDVELRCDPISGHTALYWYRQSLGQGLEFLIYFQGNSAPDKSGLPSDRFSAERTGGSVSTLTIQRTQQEDSAVYLCASSFVWTDTLYFGPGTRLTVL.

This clonotype was picked up many times. The chain carries TRBV2 and TRBJ1-3; D remains unclear. Germline V CDR1 and CDR2: SNHLY, FYNNEI. Trimming took 4 bases from V and 2 from J, leaving 12 bases between them. This CDR3 spans 15 amino acids. The DNA for the CDR3 is TGTGCCAGCAGTGGCGCAGGTTCGCCTGGAAACACCATATATTTT. This translates into CASSGAGSPGNTIYF.

This clonotype was seen more than once but under ten times. The chain carries TRBV12-3 or TRBV12-4 and TRBJ1-5; 7 nucleotides agree with TRBD1. V lost 6 bases to trimming and J lost 6 bases; unmatched junction nucleotides: 11. This CDR3 has 15 amino acids. This CDR3 reads CASSGQALAGQPQHF. The CDR3 DNA reads as TGTGCCAGCAGCGGACAGGCCTTAGCCGGTCAGCCCCAGCATTTT.

This clonotype has only a few counts. The CDR3 sequence is CASSRKGSSAETQYF. The CDR3 bases are TGTGCCAGCAGCCGAAAAGGCTCCAGCGCCGAGACCCAGTACTTC. This rearrangement joins TRBV3-1 to TRBJ2-5, with no clear D. Looked up from germline, CDR1 is LGHDT and CDR2 is YNNKEL (reference sequence). V was cut by 4 bases and J by 5 bases, with 17 bases left in between. The CDR3 has 15 amino acids.

This chain connects TRBV20-1 to TRBJ1-6; D not certain. The V end was cut by 4 bases, the J end by 0 bases, with 13 bases between. CDR1 DFQATT and CDR2 SNEGSKA come from the germline V gene (reference sequence). CDR3 size: 16 residues. The CDR3 DNA is TGCAGTGCTAAGCCCACTGAGCGCTCCTATAATTCACCCCTCCACTTT. Amino acid sequence: CSAKPTERSYNSPLHF.

In regard to this clonotype: The junction and the germline gene differ at one end; a read error may be behind it. The chain employs TRBV29-1 and TRBJ2-1; 9 positions agree with TRBD2. CDR3 length: 20 amino acids. CDR1 and CDR2 (germline): SQVTM, ANQGSEA. The CDR3 nucleotides are TGCAGCGTAGAAGGGGGCGGTAGGCGGGAGGGCCTGGTTTCACACAATGAGCAGTTCTTC. Its protein is CSVEGGGRREGLVSHNEQFF.